The 28 T cell receptor beta chains below come from one sample, sequenced in a study of T cells after yellow fever vaccination. Each CDR3 protein gets one entry after TCRdb re-called the 5' RACE reads with MiXCR. The profile shows 200,000 to 300,000 distinct CDR3 sequences, around 6.7% of them singletons. The sample was CD4+ T cells sorted from PBMCs, taken on the day of the yellow fever booster vaccination. These receptors originate from a man in his thirties or forties who received the YFV17D yellow fever vaccine.

This clonotype was detected only a few times. This chain uses TRBV19 with TRBJ1-5; the D gene is possibly TRBD1 (5 bases). Trimming shortened V by 0 bases and J by 7 bases, and 16 bases separated the two germline ends. Germline assignment: CDR1 LNHDA and CDR2 SQIVND (reference sequence). There are 16 residues in the CDR3. The CDR3 here is CASSIDQGRVYQPQHF. In DNA form, the CDR3 reads TGTGCCAGTAGTATAGATCAGGGCAGGGTATACCAGCCCCAGCATTTT.

The sample holds one count of this clonotype. This chain links TRBV12-3 or TRBV12-4 with TRBJ1-5; 8 nucleotides line up with TRBD1. After removal of 4 bases from V and 4 bases from J, the junction contained 9 bases not matched to a gene. This CDR3 region has 16 residues. CDR3 DNA sequence: TGTGCCAGCAGTTCCCAATGGACAGGGTCGAATCAGCCCCAGCATTTT. It translates to CASSSQWTGSNQPQHF.

This clonotype showed up many times. V usage is TRBV10-3 and J usage is TRBJ2-3, with D possibly called TRBD1 or TRBD2 (5 bases each). Germline assignment: CDR1 ENHRY and CDR2 SYGVKD. The CDR3 is made up of 16 amino acids. V lost 2 bases and J 1 base, leaving 13 bases between the germline ends. The CDR3 DNA is TGTGCCATCAGTGAGGTTGTGGGACGCCGCACAGATACGCAGTATTTT. It specifies CAISEVVGRRTDTQYF.

This clonotype was seen ten or more times. The chain carries TRBV20-1 and TRBJ2-3; no clear D gene. This CDR3 is 16 amino acids long. The germline CDR1 and CDR2 sequences are DFQATT and SNEGSKA (reference sequence). The V and J ends lost 3 bases and 1 base respectively, with 17 bases between them. CDR3 loop: CSASDTGPGGTDTQYF. CDR3 in DNA: TGCAGTGCTAGTGATACGGGCCCAGGCGGCACAGATACGCAGTATTTT.

The chain uses TRBV12-3 or TRBV12-4 and TRBJ1-4; D is perhaps TRBD1 (5 bases). This CDR3 spans 14 amino acids. V gave up 4 bases and J gave up 3 bases, with 9 bases separating them. CDR3 residues: CASSSGRSNEKLFF. CDR3 DNA: TGTGCCAGCAGTTCAGGGCGGTCTAATGAAAAACTGTTTTTT.

There are a few counts of this clonotype. The rearrangement uses TRBV3-1 and TRBJ1-2; D is perhaps TRBD1 (5 bases). The CDR3 loop spans 14 amino acids. In germline, CDR1 is LGHDT, CDR2 YNNKEL (reference sequence). V lost 4 bases, J lost 8 bases, and 17 bases lay in between. In DNA, the CDR3 is TGTGCCAGCAGCCTCCTCGATTCAGGGAAAGGCTACACCTTC. This translates into CASSLLDSGKGYTF.

The gene calls are TRBV5-6 and TRBJ1-2, with unresolved D. V dropped 0 bases and J dropped 4 bases, with 4 bases sitting between them. This CDR3 is built from 12 residues. The germline gives CDR1 SGHDT, CDR2 YYEEEE. The CDR3 region is CASSLAPYGYTF. In DNA, the CDR3 is TGTGCCAGCAGCTTGGCCCCCTATGGCTACACCTTC.

This clonotype was detected ten times or more. J is TRBJ1-5 and V is TRBV20-1, with D possibly matching TRBD1 (6 bases). Between the trimmed V and J ends, which lost 0 bases and 5 bases, there was a span of 8 bases. The CDR3 contains 13 residues. Germline CDR1 is DFQATT and CDR2 is SNEGSKA (reference sequence). The CDR3, as DNA: TGCAGTGCTAGAGATGAGGGGGATCAGCCCCAGCATTTT. It translates to CSARDEGDQPQHF.

This clonotype was observed many times. The rearrangement uses TRBV7-2 and TRBJ2-1; 7 nucleotides agree with TRBD2. This CDR3 is built from 13 residues. Germline CDR1 reads SGHTA; CDR2 reads FQGNSA. V shed 3 bases and J 8 bases; nucleotides not matched to a gene: 4. The CDR3 DNA follows: TGTGCCAGCAGCTTCCGCGGGAGAGATGAGCAGTTCTTC. Its translation: CASSFRGRDEQFF.

There are many counts of this clonotype. The chain employs TRBV5-1 and TRBJ2-1; D is perhaps TRBD1 (5 bases). CDR1 and CDR2 (germline): SGHRS, YFSETQ. The CDR3 spans 12 residues. V lost 4 bases and J lost 8, with 10 bases in between. DNA for the CDR3: TGCGCCAGCAGCCTAAAGGGGTATGAGCAGTTCTTC. As protein: CASSLKGYEQFF.

V and J are TRBV4-3 and TRBJ1-2; 7 bases match TRBD1. CDR1 LGHNA and CDR2 YSLEER come from the germline V gene. This CDR3 is built from 17 residues. V was pared by 2 bases and J by 4 bases, with 13 bases of the junction left unmatched. The CDR3 coding sequence is TGCGCCAGCAGCCAAAAAACAGGGGCCTCTTTCGTCTATGGCTACACCTTC. Its protein is CASSQKTGASFVYGYTF.

The table lists this clonotype with many counts. The rearrangement links TRBV5-6 to TRBJ2-2; unclear D gene. Trimming took off 0 bases at V and 6 bases at J, with 9 bases between the two ends. The CDR3 consists of 14 residues. CDR1 SGHDT and CDR2 YYEEEE come from the germline V gene. The CDR3 protein is CASSLAFGPGELFF. The CDR3 DNA is TGTGCCAGCAGCTTGGCTTTCGGGCCCGGGGAGCTGTTTTTT.

This clonotype has only a few counts. V is TRBV7-2 and J is TRBJ2-1; D gene uncertain. The CDR3 extends over 13 amino acids. V gave up 5 bases and J gave up 5 bases, with 10 bases separating them. The germline CDR1 and CDR2 sequences are SGHTA and FQGNSA. The CDR3 here is CASSESADNEQFF. CDR3 sequence (DNA): TGTGCCAGCAGCGAGTCGGCTGACAATGAGCAGTTCTTC.

The chain carries TRBV5-1 and TRBJ2-2, with unresolved D. Germline CDR1 is SGHRS and CDR2 is YFSETQ. The V and J ends lost 5 bases and 10 bases respectively, with 9 bases between them. The CDR3 sequence is 11 residues long. CDR3 DNA sequence: TGCGCCAGCAGGCGTACAGAGGAGCTGTTTTTT. This gives the protein CASRRTEELFF. Full variable domain (missing parts from reference TRBV5-1 and TRBJ2-2): KAGVTQTPRYLIKTRGQQVTLSCSPISGHRSVSWYQQTPGQGLQFLFEYFSETQRNKGNFPGRFSGRQFSNSRSEMNVSTLELGDSALYLCASRRTEELFFGEGSRLTVL.

This clonotype was observed at least ten times. This rearrangement joins TRBV5-1 to TRBJ2-4, with 9 bases aligning to TRBD2. CDR1 is SGHRS and CDR2 is YFSETQ in the germline V gene. The CDR3 extends over 15 amino acids. The J segment lost 2 bases and the V segment lost 2 bases, leaving 2 bases of the junction unmatched. The CDR3 coding sequence is TGCGCCAGCAGCTTAGCGGGAGGTACCAAAAACATTCAGTACTTC. Encoded protein: CASSLAGGTKNIQYF.

This clonotype was observed many times. This chain links TRBV5-1 with TRBJ1-2; 7 bases agree with TRBD1. V was pared by 0 bases and J by 0 bases, with 5 bases of the junction left unmatched. The germline gives CDR1 SGHRS, CDR2 YFSETQ. This CDR3 comprises 16 residues. CDR3 loop: CASSLGTGATNYGYTF. CDR3 bases: TGCGCCAGCAGCTTGGGGACAGGAGCCACTAACTATGGCTACACCTTC.

This clonotype came up many times. V gene TRBV5-1 combines with J gene TRBJ2-5; the D is unclear. Trimming pared 0 bases from V and 5 bases from J, leaving 14 bases between. The CDR3 extends over 15 amino acids. Per the germline V gene, CDR1 is SGHRS and CDR2 is YFSETQ. The CDR3 is CASSLEPPFQETQYF. CDR3 DNA sequence: TGCGCCAGCAGCTTGGAGCCACCCTTCCAGGAGACCCAGTACTTC.

This chain connects TRBV20-1 to TRBJ2-2; 7 bases are shared with TRBD2. The CDR3 runs 15 residues. Germline CDR1 DFQATT, CDR2 SNEGSKA (reference sequence). V shed 3 bases and J 6 bases; nucleotides not matched to a gene: 10. In DNA form, the CDR3 reads TGCAGTGCTAGTACGGGGGGAATCAACCCCGGGGAGCTGTTTTTT. Encoded protein: CSASTGGINPGELFF.

In its sample, this clonotype was seen a few times. The chain recombines TRBV5-1 with TRBJ2-5; D gene ambiguous. The CDR3 spans 12 residues. Trimming left V 4 bases short and J 1 base short, with 5 bases between. The germline V gene has CDR1 SGHRS and CDR2 YFSETQ. The CDR3: CASSPSQETQYF. The CDR3 DNA reads TGCGCCAGCAGCCCCTCCCAAGAGACCCAGTACTTC.

This clonotype was seen more than once but under ten times. This rearrangement joins TRBV20-1 to TRBJ2-1; 11 nucleotides match TRBD2. The CDR3 is 16 amino acids. V gave up 5 bases and J gave up 7 bases; unmatched junction bases: 13. The germline V gene encodes CDR1 DFQATT and CDR2 SNEGSKA (reference sequence). The CDR3, as DNA: TGCAGTGCTGAGGATGGGCGTCTAGCGGGAGGAAATGAGCAGTTCTTC. Its translation: CSAEDGRLAGGNEQFF.

This clonotype turned up a few times. CDR3 loop: CATSDSRVGGETQYF. The CDR3 DNA is TGTGCCACCAGTGATTCCAGGGTAGGGGGAGAGACCCAGTACTTC. V and J are TRBV24-1 and TRBJ2-5; a possible D gene is TRBD1 (6 bases). The V gene lost 2 bases and the J gene lost 4 bases, with 13 bases spanning the gap. This CDR3 contains 15 residues. The germline gives CDR1 KGHDR, CDR2 SFDVKD.

This clonotype was picked up a small number of times. This chain links TRBV19 with TRBJ2-1, with TRBD1 as a possible D gene (5 bases). V was clipped by 3 bases and J by 4 bases, with 13 bases between them. CDR3 length equals 15 residues. Germline CDR1 reads LNHDA; CDR2 reads SQIVND (reference sequence). This chain's CDR3 is CASSIRESGYNEQFF. For the CDR3, the DNA is TGTGCCAGTAGTATCAGGGAAAGTGGGTACAATGAGCAGTTCTTC.

A few counts support this clonotype. The rearrangement links TRBV7-8 to TRBJ2-7, with TRBD1 matching over 7 bases. The CDR3 contains 15 residues. The V and J ends lost 2 bases and 3 bases, in that order; junction bases with no gene match: 7. Germline V gene lookup returns CDR1 SGHVS and CDR2 FQNEAQ. The CDR3 region is CASSLLEGDSYEQYF. CDR3 in DNA: TGTGCCAGCAGCTTATTAGAAGGGGACAGCTACGAGCAGTACTTC.

This clonotype was picked up many times. Here the CDR3 DNA reads TGTGCCAGCCTCAAAAGGGCAGGGGTGTCTGGGGCCAACGTCCTGACTTTC. Amino acid sequence: CASLKRAGVSGANVLTF. This chain connects TRBV28 to TRBJ2-6; tentative D call: TRBD1 (6 bases). The CDR3 sequence is 17 residues long. The germline V gene has CDR1 MDHEN and CDR2 SYDVKM. V was shortened by 8 bases and J by 1 base, with 18 bases between the two germline ends.

The table lists this clonotype with a few counts. This chain uses TRBV7-9 with TRBJ2-5; D tentatively reads TRBD1 or TRBD2 (5 bases each). Between the trimmed V and J ends, which lost 2 bases and 5 bases, there was a span of 15 bases. CDR3 length: 15 amino acids. Per germline, CDR1 SEHNR and CDR2 FQNEAQ (reference sequence). The CDR3 loop is CASSLSRTRDETQYF. The CDR3 coding sequence is TGTGCCAGCAGCTTATCCAGGACAAGGGACGAGACCCAGTACTTC.

This clonotype was recorded many times. The V and J genes are TRBV10-3 and TRBJ2-3; tentative D call: TRBD2 (5 bases). V shed 7 bases and J shed 2 bases, with 13 bases lying between them. Per the germline V gene, CDR1 is ENHRY and CDR2 is SYGVKD. CDR3 length: 14 residues. The CDR3 region is CAIKEGGATDTQYF. The CDR3 DNA reads as TGTGCCATCAAGGAAGGAGGCGCCACAGATACGCAGTATTTT.

This clonotype was counted a few times. The V call is TRBV20-1, the J call TRBJ2-7; 11 bases match TRBD2. Germline V CDR1 and CDR2: DFQATT, SNEGSKA (reference sequence). The CDR3 contains 12 residues. The J segment lost 6 bases and the V segment lost 2 bases, leaving 0 bases of the junction unmatched. The DNA for the CDR3 is TGCAGTGCTAGACTAGCGGGGGGCGAGCAGTACTTC. It yields the protein CSARLAGGEQYF.

This clonotype was detected many times. The J gene is TRBJ2-7, the V gene TRBV7-2; no clear D gene. CDR1 is SGHTA and CDR2 is FQGNSA in the germline V gene. The CDR3 runs 13 residues. V lost 3 bases and J lost 4, with 10 bases in between. The CDR3 here is CASSFLSPYEQYF. Written as DNA, the CDR3 is TGTGCCAGCAGCTTCCTTTCCCCATACGAGCAGTACTTC.